One TCR beta chain is described in this entry. These data are taken from a study of blood T cell repertoires in COVID-19. Across the whole study: Italy, Spain and the United States were the sources of the convalescent and acute COVID-19 samples.

Clones were read by immunoSEQ multiplex PCR, and TCRdb kept only the in-frame ones, dropping some. The table has approximately 98,000 clones, 80% to 90% seen once; the top ten hold 2.4%. The CDR3 spans 15 residues. J was trimmed by 9 bases and V by 1 base; bases with no gene match: 7. The V gene's germline CDR1 is SGHAT and CDR2 FQNNGV. This chain joins TRBV11-2 and TRBJ2-1, with TRBD2 matching over 9 bases. Sequencing input: peripheral blood. The receptor comes from a human donor in a cohort sampled during active COVID-19. In DNA form, the CDR3 reads TGTGCCAGCAGCTTAGTCAGCGGGGGGACGCTTGAGCAGTTCTTC. Protein: CASSLVSGGTLEQFF.